Listed below are T cell receptor beta chains from one sample, sequenced in a study of T cell repertoires in cytomegalovirus infection. TCRdb called the reads again in MiXCR, with one record for every CDR3 protein. The sample contains 200,000 to 300,000 distinct CDR3 sequences, around 12% of which appear only once. Input material: PBMCs. These TCRs come from a human donor in good health (CMV status not recorded). Some clones in this sample may be carry-over from other donors' samples. Each CDR3 is given with its conserved first and last residue. Each record gives: CDR3 DNA, CDR3 protein, D gene, J gene, clone size, V gene. The D gene is left open where the match is weak. Clone size is stated in some rows and not others, as once, few, many or a class when expanded.

TGTGCCAGTAGCCTTGACGACTCCTACAATGAGCAGTTCTTC CASSLDDSYNEQFF NA TRBJ2-1 NA TRBV19
TGTGCCAGCAGTGAAGGGCCTAGCGGGGCCCTCCAAGAGACCCAGTACTTC CASSEGPSGALQETQYF TRBD2 TRBJ2-5 NA TRBV2
TGTGCCTCCGGAAGGGATCATAGCACAGATACGCAGTATTTT CASGRDHSTDTQYF NA TRBJ2-3 many TRBV6-1
TGTGCCAGCAGCTTGGCGACAGGGGCAGGTGGCTACACCTTC CASSLATGAGGYTF TRBD1 TRBJ1-2 many TRBV5-5
TGTGCCAGTAGTCCAATTCGGACAGGGCCGGGGACTGAAGCTTTCTTT CASSPIRTGPGTEAFF TRBD1 TRBJ1-1 many TRBV19
TGTGCCAGTAGTGTTCTGGGCACTGAAGCTTTCTTT CASSVLGTEAFF NA TRBJ1-1 NA TRBV19
TGTGCCAGCAGTACACTCATACCCGGAGGGACAAACTATGGCTACACCTTC CASSTLIPGGTNYGYTF NA TRBJ1-2 few TRBV6-1
TGTGCCAGCAGTAGAACAGGGCCGGTTATGAACACTGAAGCTTTCTTT CASSRTGPVMNTEAFF NA TRBJ1-1 many TRBV12-3/TRBV12-4
TGTGCCAGCACTCCCCCCTGGGGTAGCGTCTACACAGATACGCAGTATTTT CASTPPWGSVYTDTQYF NA TRBJ2-3 NA TRBV28
TGTGCCAGCAGTCGTCCCGGGACAGGGAGCACTGAAGCTTTCTTT CASSRPGTGSTEAFF TRBD1 TRBJ1-1 many TRBV28
TGTGCCAGCAGTCAAGAGGACAGACCACAAGTCTATGGCTACACCTTC CASSQEDRPQVYGYTF NA TRBJ1-2 many TRBV6-6
TGTGCCAGCACCTCCTATGGCTACACCTTC CASTSYGYTF NA TRBJ1-2 many TRBV2
TGTGCCAGCAGAGCAGGGGGCACTGAAGCTTTCTTT CASRAGGTEAFF TRBD1 TRBJ1-1 few TRBV6-2/TRBV6-3
TGTGCCACCAGTGATCCTTCAGATTACAATGAGCAGTTCTTC CATSDPSDYNEQFF NA TRBJ2-1 many TRBV24-1
TGTGCCAGCAGCGTAGGGACAGGGGGCCACGAGCAGTACTTC CASSVGTGGHEQYF TRBD1 TRBJ2-7 NA TRBV9
TGTGCCAGCAGCCAAATACCGGGACTCCACACCGGGGAGCTGTTTTTT CASSQIPGLHTGELFF NA TRBJ2-2 NA TRBV7-9
TGTGCCAGCAGCTTATACGGGAGTTTTAACATTCAGTACTTC CASSLYGSFNIQYF NA TRBJ2-4 many TRBV7-3
TGTGCCAGCAGCCCACAGGGGGATGAGCAGTTCTTC CASSPQGDEQFF TRBD1 TRBJ2-1 many TRBV7-2
TGCGCTAACCTCTTGTTTGAGGGGGAAACAGATACGCAGTATTTT CANLLFEGETDTQYF NA TRBJ2-3 NA TRBV23-1
TGTGCCAGCAGTTACTCCCGCGTGACAGGGAGCGAGCAGTACTTC CASSYSRVTGSEQYF TRBD1 TRBJ2-7 NA TRBV6-8
TGTGCCAGCAGTGCCCCGGGACAGGGTTCCTACGAGCAGTACTTC CASSAPGQGSYEQYF TRBD1 TRBJ2-7 many TRBV6-1
TGTGCCAGCAGCTTCCGGGCCCCGAAGGGAGAGACCCAGTACTTC CASSFRAPKGETQYF NA TRBJ2-5 many TRBV11-2
TGTGCCAGCAGACCGACCGGGACCAACTACGAGCAGTACTTC CASRPTGTNYEQYF NA TRBJ2-7 many TRBV28
TGTGCCAGCAGCTTAGAGCCCGCCTACGAGCAGTACTTC CASSLEPAYEQYF NA TRBJ2-7 few TRBV5-4
TGTGCCAGTAGTATAAACAGGGACCGCTATGGCTACACCTTC CASSINRDRYGYTF NA TRBJ1-2 NA TRBV19
TGCAGCGTTGGGGCGGACTACGAGCAGTACTTC CSVGADYEQYF NA TRBJ2-7 few TRBV29-1
TGCAGTGCTTCGCCGGGACACCTTCCCTACGAGCAGTACTTC CSASPGHLPYEQYF NA TRBJ2-7 once TRBV20-1
TGTGCCAGCAGTGCAACCCGGACTATTCTGGAGCAGTTCTTC CASSATRTILEQFF NA TRBJ2-1 many TRBV12-3/TRBV12-4
TGTGCCAGCAGCCCAGGACTAGCGGGGCTCCAAGAGACCCAGTACTTC CASSPGLAGLQETQYF TRBD2 TRBJ2-5 NA TRBV9
TGTGCCAGCAGTACACCAACAGGGGCCTACACTGAAGCTTTCTTT CASSTPTGAYTEAFF TRBD1 TRBJ1-1 NA TRBV6-1
TGTGCCAGCAGGCTCAACCAAGAATACTCGGGACGGAGGAACACTGAAGCTTTCTTT CASRLNQEYSGRRNTEAFF NA TRBJ1-1 many TRBV6-2/TRBV6-3
TGTGCCAGCAGCTTAGCGCAGTATTGGGCTTTCTTT CASSLAQYWAFF NA TRBJ1-1 many TRBV7-2
TGTGCCAGCAGCCCTTCTAGCGGGGGGGCCTTTGCGACCCAGTACTTC CASSPSSGGAFATQYF TRBD2 TRBJ2-5 few TRBV7-9
TGTGCCAGCAGCTTAGCGAAGTGGGAGAGGGTCCAAGAGCAGTACTTC CASSLAKWERVQEQYF NA TRBJ2-7 NA TRBV7-8
TGCAGTGCTAGTGGGCTAGCGGGAGCTGCCCAAGAGACCCAGTACTTC CSASGLAGAAQETQYF TRBD2 TRBJ2-5 NA TRBV20-1
TGTGCCAGCAGCTTAGTGGCGGGCCGCTCCTACGAGCAGTACTTC CASSLVAGRSYEQYF NA TRBJ2-7 NA TRBV11-3